Each of the 32 T cell receptor beta chains below was sequenced from the same sample in a study of cytomegalovirus exposure and HLA in healthy donors. PCR primers comprised 60 Vbeta and 13 Jbeta primers. Measured with immunoSEQ multiplex PCR; TCRdb has only the in-frame clones, and not every one. The sample lists approximately 90,000 clones, around four fifths occurring once. The sequenced material came from PBMCs. The source is a boy aged 5-17 years in good health and CMV-seronegative.

There are a few counts of this clone. The chain joins TRBV6-4 to TRBJ2-2; weak D call: TRBD2 (6 bases). V lost 2 bases and J 3 bases, leaving 10 bases between the germline ends. The germline V gene encodes CDR1 MRHNA and CDR2 SNTAGT. The CDR3 sequence is 15 residues long. In DNA form, the CDR3 reads TGTGCCAGCAGTGACACAGCGGGCGACACCGGGGAGCTGTTTTTT. This codes for CASSDTAGDTGELFF.

The chain combines TRBV27 with TRBJ1-2; 9 positions match TRBD1. Germline CDR1 MNHEY, CDR2 SMNVEV (reference sequence). The CDR3 is 14 residues long. The trim removed 4 bases at V and 7 bases at J, leaving 7 bases unmatched. CDR3 protein: CASSSKGQGFGYTF. Written as DNA, the CDR3 is TGTGCCAGCAGTTCAAAGGGACAGGGATTTGGCTACACCTTC.

The chain uses TRBV28 and TRBJ2-1; possibly TRBD2 for D (5 bases). V lost 6 bases, J lost 10 bases, and 13 bases lay in between. The CDR3 runs 12 residues. Germline lookup yields CDR1 MDHEN and CDR2 SYDVKM. CDR3 sequence (DNA): TGTGCCAGCAGCCCTCCAGGACTCGAGCAGTTCTTC. Protein sequence: CASSPPGLEQFF.

The chain has TRBV29-1 and TRBJ1-2; 7 positions match TRBD1. J gave up 6 bases and V 5 bases, and 3 bases lay outside the gene matches. Germline CDR1 SQVTM, CDR2 ANQGSEA. The CDR3 has 11 amino acids. The CDR3 nucleotides read TGCAGCGTTCTAGGGACAGATGGCTACACCTTC. Its translation: CSVLGTDGYTF.

The V call is TRBV29-1, the J call TRBJ2-7; TRBD1 agrees at 8 bases. CDR1 is SQVTM and CDR2 is ANQGSEA in the germline V gene. The V segment lost 6 bases and the J segment 2 bases; nucleotides outside the gene matches: 6. The CDR3 contains 13 residues. The CDR3: CSVETGEAYEQYF. Written as DNA, the CDR3 is TGCAGCGTAGAGACAGGGGAAGCCTACGAGCAGTACTTC.

This chain joins TRBV6-5 and TRBJ2-1, with unresolved D. V lost 1 base, J lost 3 bases, and 7 bases lay in between. The length of the CDR3 is 14 residues. Germline V gene data show CDR1 as MNHEY and CDR2 as SVGAGI. The CDR3 sequence is CASSYLADYNEQFF. The CDR3 DNA follows: TGTGCCAGCAGTTACTTGGCGGACTACAATGAGCAGTTCTTC.

The V gene is TRBV19, the J gene TRBJ1-1; 10 positions agree with TRBD1. Germline lookup yields CDR1 LNHDA and CDR2 SQIVND (reference sequence). The length of the CDR3 is 13 residues. J was trimmed by 8 bases and V by 5 bases; bases with no gene match: 5. The CDR3 coding sequence is TGTGCCAGTAGTCGACAGGGGGCTTGGGAAGCTTTCTTT. This translates into CASSRQGAWEAFF.

V gene TRBV6-5 combines with J gene TRBJ2-1, with D maybe TRBD1 (6 bases). This CDR3 is built from 12 residues. Germline V gene lookup returns CDR1 MNHEY and CDR2 SVGAGI. V lost 5 bases to trimming and J lost 9 bases, with 11 bases between them. The CDR3 sequence is CASSTGFTEQFF. The CDR3 nucleotides are TGTGCCAGCAGTACAGGGTTTACTGAGCAGTTCTTC.

This chain links TRBV7-2 with TRBJ2-3, with TRBD2 matching 9 bases. This CDR3 has 16 residues. Trimming cost V 6 bases and J 5 bases; bases outside gene matches: 12. The germline CDR1 and CDR2 sequences are SGHTA and FQGNSA. The CDR3 protein is CASSRLRGGGGDTQYF. In nucleotides, the CDR3 is TGTGCCAGCAGTCGACTGCGGGGGGGCGGAGGAGATACGCAGTATTTT.

Worth noting for this clone: Relative to the germline gene, one junction end is altered; a read error may explain this. The chain recombines TRBV10-3 with TRBJ1-2, with D perhaps TRBD1 (5 bases). The CDR3 consists of 15 residues. CDR1 ENHRY and CDR2 SYGVKD come from the germline V gene. CDR3 sequence (DNA): TGTGCCATCAGTGGTTCAACTACAGGAGCCTATGGCCACACCTTC. Protein sequence: CAISGSTTGAYGHTF.

The chain has TRBV28 and TRBJ1-1; D is unclear. The CDR3 spans 14 residues. Trimming took 6 bases from V and 4 from J, leaving 15 bases between them. In germline, CDR1 is MDHEN, CDR2 SYDVKM. CDR3 sequence reads: CASSRRGSSTEAFF. CDR3 DNA: TGTGCCAGCAGCCGCCGGGGATCTAGCACTGAAGCTTTCTTT.

The chain couples TRBV6-5 to TRBJ2-1; D uncertain. Trimming took off 0 bases at V and 4 bases at J, with 7 bases between the two ends. Germline V gives CDR1 MNHEY, CDR2 SVGAGI. The CDR3 is made up of 14 amino acids. The DNA for the CDR3 is TGTGCCAGCAGTTACTCGAGAAGATACAATGAGCAGTTCTTC. As protein: CASSYSRRYNEQFF.

The V gene is TRBV4-1, the J gene TRBJ2-1, with 7 bases fitting TRBD1. Germline values: CDR1 MGHRA, CDR2 YSYEKL. CDR3 length equals 12 residues. The J segment lost 4 bases and the V segment lost 8 bases, leaving 2 bases of the junction unmatched. In nucleotides, the CDR3 is TGCGCCAGCCGGGACAGTTACAATGAGCAGTTCTTC. Translating gives CASRDSYNEQFF.

J is TRBJ2-7 and V is TRBV6-6; D might be TRBD1 (6 bases). The CDR3 length is 14 residues. The germline V gene encodes CDR1 MNHNY and CDR2 SVGAGI (reference sequence). Between the trimmed V and J ends, which lost 6 bases and 4 bases, there was a span of 16 bases. The CDR3 coding sequence is TGTGCCAGCAGACGGACAGTTAAAGAATACGAGCAGTACTTC. Encoded protein: CASRRTVKEYEQYF.

J is TRBJ2-1 and V is TRBV4-3; D not resolved. Germline CDR1 is LGHNA and CDR2 is YSLEER. There are 16 residues in the CDR3. The V and J ends lost 1 base and 1 base respectively, with 11 bases between them. The CDR3 loop is CASSQGPPWSYNEQFF. CDR3 DNA sequence: TGCGCCAGCAGCCAAGGGCCCCCATGGTCCTACAATGAGCAGTTCTTC.

The chain combines TRBV14 with TRBJ2-6; no reliable D call. Germline assignment: CDR1 SGHDN and CDR2 FVKESK. V lost 1 base and J lost 4, with 17 bases in between. The CDR3 covers 18 residues. The DNA for the CDR3 is TGTGCCAGCAGCCAAGTTCGCGCTACTTGGGCCGGGGCCAACGTCCTGACTTTC. It encodes CASSQVRATWAGANVLTF.

This chain uses TRBV15 with TRBJ1-5; 7 nucleotides align to TRBD1. CDR1 LNHNV and CDR2 YYDKDF come from the germline V gene (reference sequence). The V and J ends lost 5 bases and 7 bases, in that order; junction bases with no gene match: 11. The CDR3 contains 15 residues. CDR3: CATSPTGFGMQPQHF. As DNA, the CDR3 is TGTGCCACCAGCCCGACAGGGTTTGGTATGCAGCCCCAGCATTTT.

The V and J genes are TRBV10-1 and TRBJ1-4, with 8 bases fitting TRBD1. Trimming cost V 6 bases and J 8 bases; bases outside gene matches: 11. The CDR3 loop spans 15 amino acids. Looked up from germline, CDR1 is WNHNN and CDR2 is SYGVQD (reference sequence). CDR3 sequence: CASSAIDRGMEKLFF. DNA of the CDR3: TGCGCCAGCAGCGCCATCGACAGGGGTATGGAAAAACTGTTTTTT.

The chain couples TRBV27 to TRBJ1-6, with D hard to call. Germline V gives CDR1 MNHEY, CDR2 SMNVEV (reference sequence). V lost 2 bases and J 6 bases, leaving 8 bases between the germline ends. The CDR3 covers 14 residues. The CDR3 nucleotides read TGTGCCAGCAGTTTAGAGGTCGTTAATTCACCCCTCCACTTT. Translated: CASSLEVVNSPLHF.

This sequence joins TRBV5-1 and TRBJ2-6; the D gene is possibly TRBD1 (5 bases). Deletions cut 4 bases from V and 4 bases from J, with 18 bases between. The CDR3 totals 17 residues. Germline V gene lookup returns CDR1 SGHRS and CDR2 YFSETQ. CDR3 in amino acids: CASSQRGLGGGANVLTF. CDR3 DNA sequence: TGCGCCAGCAGCCAAAGGGGCCTCGGTGGCGGGGCCAACGTCCTGACTTTC.

The CDR3 here is CASSQRGTPISYEQYF. CDR3 coding DNA: TGTGCCAGCAGCCAACGTGGGACTCCGATATCCTACGAGCAGTACTTC. The gene calls are TRBV7-9 and TRBJ2-7; possible D gene TRBD2, 6 bases. Germline assignment: CDR1 SEHNR and CDR2 FQNEAQ (reference sequence). Trimming took off 5 bases at V and 1 base at J, with 18 bases between the two ends. The CDR3 loop spans 16 amino acids.

V usage is TRBV28 and J usage is TRBJ2-3; tentatively, D is TRBD2 (6 bases). Germline V CDR1 and CDR2: MDHEN, SYDVKM. CDR3 length: 13 residues. CDR3 region: CVVLGGARDTQYF. The CDR3 nucleotides are TGTGTCGTTTTGGGGGGAGCTAGGGATACGCAGTATTTT.

The chain recombines TRBV11-3 with TRBJ2-3; a weak D match, TRBD1 (5 bases). Trimming shortened V by 5 bases and J by 5 bases, and 14 bases separated the two germline ends. The germline gives CDR1 SGHNT, CDR2 YENEEA. The CDR3 has 14 amino acids. The CDR3 bases are TGTGCCAGCAGCCAGGGTACGGCCTTAGATACGCAGTATTTT. Its protein is CASSQGTALDTQYF.

This sequence joins TRBV28 and TRBJ1-2, with D tentatively TRBD1 (5 bases). Germline V gene sequence: CDR1 MDHEN, CDR2 SYDVKM. The CDR3 is 15 amino acids. Trimming cost V 5 bases and J 8 bases, with 21 bases left between them. CDR3 sequence reads: CASSRPSHDSQGYTF. The DNA of the CDR3 is TGTGCCAGCAGTCGGCCGTCCCACGACAGTCAGGGCTACACCTTC.

On this clone: Compared with germline, one end of the junction differs, possibly owing to a read error. The chain carries TRBV7-7 and TRBJ2-3; maybe TRBD2 (7 bases). Germline assignment: CDR1 SSHAT and CDR2 FNYEAQ (reference sequence). CDR3 size: 14 residues. CDR3 in amino acids: CASSPGGPTDTQYF. Here the CDR3 DNA reads TGTGCTAGCAGCCCCGGGGGGCCGACAGATACGCAGTATTTT.

This clone was recorded once. V is TRBV5-4 and J is TRBJ2-4; 7 nucleotides match TRBD2. Germline trimming cut 0 bases from V and 5 bases from J; bases unmatched to any gene: 5. Germline assignment: CDR1 SGHNT and CDR2 YYREEE (reference sequence). CDR3 length equals 15 residues. The CDR3 protein is CASSLGGSGENIQYF. In DNA, the CDR3 is TGTGCCAGCAGCTTGGGCGGGAGCGGGGAAAACATTCAGTACTTC. The variable domain in full, with the rest retrieved from reference TRBV5-4 and TRBJ2-4, is ETGVTQSPTHLIKTRGQQVTLRCSSQSGHNTVSWYQQALGQGPQFIFQYYREEENGRGNFPPRFSGLQFPNYSSELNVNALELDDSALYLCASSLGGSGENIQYFGAGTRLSVL.

V and J are TRBV5-4 and TRBJ2-7; 7 nucleotides align to TRBD1. CDR1 is SGHNT and CDR2 is YYREEE in the germline V gene (reference sequence). The CDR3 contains 14 residues. J gave up 5 bases and V 4 bases, and 9 bases lay outside the gene matches. CDR3 coding DNA: TGTGCCAGCAGCCCGAGACAGGGTTGGGACGAGCAGTACTTC. It is translated as CASSPRQGWDEQYF.

This sequence joins TRBV15 and TRBJ2-7; D not resolved. V lost 1 base, J lost 1 base, and 11 bases lay in between. Per the germline V gene, CDR1 is LNHNV and CDR2 is YYDKDF (reference sequence). The CDR3 loop spans 15 amino acids. The CDR3 DNA is TGTGCCACCAGCAGAGGGAACAGTCTATCCTACGAGCAGTACTTC. This sequence encodes CATSRGNSLSYEQYF.

This sequence joins TRBV4-1 and TRBJ2-5, with 8 bases identical to TRBD1. V trimming: 5 bases; J trimming: 5 bases; junction bases outside the gene matches: 10. Germline CDR1 reads MGHRA; CDR2 reads YSYEKL. This CDR3 is built from 15 residues. The DNA for the CDR3 is TGCGCCAGCAGCTATAGACAGGGGACGGCGGAGACCCAGTACTTC. This translates into CASSYRQGTAETQYF.

This sequence joins TRBV6-4 and TRBJ2-1; the match to TRBD1 covers 8 bases. CDR1 and CDR2 (germline): MRHNA, SNTAGT. The V and J ends lost 3 bases and 6 bases, in that order; junction bases with no gene match: 7. There are 15 residues in the CDR3. DNA for the CDR3: TGTGCCAGCAGTGAGGGCAGGGGGCTAAGCAATGAGCAGTTCTTC. Translated: CASSEGRGLSNEQFF.

The chain is built from TRBV29-1 and TRBJ2-2, with D possibly being TRBD2 (5 bases). The germline V gene encodes CDR1 SQVTM and CDR2 ANQGSEA. The CDR3 contains 11 residues. Trimming took off 6 bases at V and 7 bases at J, with 9 bases between the two ends. This CDR3 reads CSVGEGGELFF. The CDR3 nucleotides read TGCAGCGTCGGCGAGGGCGGGGAGCTGTTTTTT.

The chain couples TRBV7-2 to TRBJ2-7; TRBD2 agrees at 8 bases. V shed 3 bases and J 3 bases; nucleotides not matched to a gene: 4. The CDR3 is 14 residues long. CDR1 is SGHTA and CDR2 is FQGNSA in the germline V gene. CDR3 protein: CASSFGTRIYEQYF. CDR3 sequence (DNA): TGTGCCAGCAGCTTCGGGACTAGAATCTACGAGCAGTACTTC. The full variable domain, with the rest looked up from reference TRBV7-2 and TRBJ2-7, is GAGVSQSPSNKVTEKGKDVELRCDPISGHTALYWYRQSLGQGLEFLIYFQGNSAPDKSGLPSDRFSAERTGGSVSTLTIQRTQQEDSAVYLCASSFGTRIYEQYFGPGTRLTVT.